Below, 17 T cell receptor beta chains from the same sample are listed, as sequenced in a study of graft-versus-host responses after intestinal transplantation. Which antigens these TCRs recognize remains unknown. Clones were sequenced by immunoSEQ multiplex PCR, and TCRdb holds only the in-frame ones, with some missing. The sample gives about 110,000 clones, around 93% of which show up once; approximately 0.49% is in the top ten. The sample in question was unstimulated CD8+ T cells sorted from spleen or lymph node cells, obtained before intestinal transplant. These receptor sequences come from a human donor who received an intestinal transplant.

V gene TRBV6-5 combines with J gene TRBJ1-2; perhaps TRBD1 as D (5 bases). V was trimmed by 0 bases and J by 2 bases, leaving 7 bases between them. The CDR3 covers 14 residues. Germline-derived CDR1 and CDR2 are MNHEY and SVGAGI. CDR3 sequence: CASSYSRDNYGYTF. For the CDR3, the DNA is TGTGCCAGCAGTTACTCGAGGGACAACTATGGCTACACCTTC.

This clone was observed a handful of times. The chain carries TRBV11-2 and TRBJ2-3; D is undetermined. There are 13 residues in the CDR3. Germline V gene data show CDR1 as SGHAT and CDR2 as FQNNGV. V was shortened by 7 bases and J by 5 bases, with 13 bases between the two germline ends. This CDR3 reads CASTYGDGDTQYF. The CDR3 DNA sequence: TGTGCCAGCACTTATGGTGACGGAGATACGCAGTATTTT.

This chain joins TRBV2 and TRBJ1-1, with D tentatively TRBD1 (5 bases). Deletions cut 2 bases from V and 0 bases from J, with 16 bases between. The CDR3 covers 17 residues. Germline lookup yields CDR1 SNHLY and CDR2 FYNNEI. The CDR3 DNA is TGTGCCAGCAGTGAACTCCCGATACAGGCAATGAACACTGAAGCTTTCTTT. Protein: CASSELPIQAMNTEAFF.

V is TRBV28 and J is TRBJ1-1; D gene unclear. Germline CDR1 is MDHEN and CDR2 is SYDVKM. With 7 bases removed from V and 0 bases from J, the gap between germline ends came to 12 bases. The CDR3 runs to 14 residues. The CDR3 nucleotides are TGTGCCAGCATAGTCTCGGGCTTGAACACTGAAGCTTTCTTT. Protein: CASIVSGLNTEAFF.

J is TRBJ2-2 and V is TRBV19; a possible D gene is TRBD2 (7 bases). The CDR3 covers 14 residues. The germline V gene has CDR1 LNHDA and CDR2 SQIVND (reference sequence). V lost 4 bases and J 7 bases, leaving 13 bases between the germline ends. The CDR3 sequence: CASSTYRGGGELFF. CDR3 bases: TGTGCCAGTAGTACCTATAGGGGGGGCGGGGAGCTGTTTTTT.

J is TRBJ2-5 and V is TRBV7-6, with 9 bases lining up with TRBD2. The CDR3 length is 15 residues. Per the germline V gene, CDR1 is SGHVS and CDR2 is FNYEAQ. The junction had 10 bases not matched to a gene; V was cut back by 7 bases and J by 4 bases. CDR3: CASTFSGGGRETQYF. The CDR3 bases are TGTGCCAGCACCTTTAGCGGGGGAGGTCGAGAGACCCAGTACTTC.

The V and J genes are TRBV7-9 and TRBJ2-2, with a possible D match to TRBD1 (5 bases). The CDR3 is 15 residues long. The V end lost 0 bases, the J end lost 0 bases, and 5 bases lay between the germline ends. The germline CDR1 and CDR2 sequences are SEHNR and FQNEAQ (reference sequence). The CDR3 DNA reads TGTGCCAGCAGCTTAGCGGGGCCGAACACCGGGGAGCTGTTTTTT. Translated: CASSLAGPNTGELFF.

The gene calls are TRBV10-2 and TRBJ2-2, with 9 nucleotides matching TRBD2. The V segment lost 2 bases and the J segment 7 bases; nucleotides outside the gene matches: 2. The CDR3 totals 14 residues. Germline assignment: CDR1 WSHSY and CDR2 SAAADI. The CDR3 DNA is TGCGCCAGCAGTGAGCGACTAGCGGTCGGGGAGCTGTTTTTT. The encoded protein is CASSERLAVGELFF.

V and J are TRBV7-9 and TRBJ2-3; D is ambiguous. Germline V gene sequence: CDR1 SEHNR, CDR2 FQNEAQ (reference sequence). This CDR3 has 14 residues. Trimming cost V 1 base and J 2 bases, with 7 bases left between them. CDR3 region: CASSLGGTTDTQYF. In DNA form, the CDR3 reads TGTGCCAGCAGCTTAGGAGGAACCACAGATACGCAGTATTTT.

V usage is TRBV29-1 and J usage is TRBJ2-7, with 11 positions matching TRBD2. After removal of 7 bases from V and 7 bases from J, the junction contained 9 bases not matched to a gene. The length of the CDR3 is 13 residues. CDR1 is SQVTM and CDR2 is ANQGSEA in the germline V gene. CDR3 region: CSAILAGDVEQYF. CDR3 in DNA: TGCAGCGCAATACTAGCGGGAGATGTGGAGCAGTACTTC.

The chain has TRBV19 and TRBJ2-3; either TRBD1 or TRBD2 may fit D (6 bases each). The germline V gene has CDR1 LNHDA and CDR2 SQIVND (reference sequence). V lost 7 bases, J lost 4 bases, and 12 bases lay in between. This CDR3 comprises 13 residues. In nucleotides, the CDR3 is TGTGCCAGTAATAGTGGGGGGCCAGATACGCAGTATTTT. Translating it yields CASNSGGPDTQYF.

This clone was detected only once. This sequence joins TRBV19 and TRBJ2-2; 12 nucleotides line up with TRBD2. Trimming took 8 bases from V and 5 from J; bases not matched to a gene: 6. The CDR3 contains 15 residues. Germline V gene sequence: CDR1 LNHDA, CDR2 SQIVND (reference sequence). This CDR3 reads CASSVTSGSTGELFF. DNA for the CDR3: TGTGCCAGTTCGGTGACTAGCGGGAGTACCGGGGAGCTGTTTTTT.

The chain couples TRBV11-3 to TRBJ2-2; D is uncertain. The ends were cut back, 8 bases at V and 10 bases at J, with 17 bases in the middle. The CDR3 spans 13 residues. Per germline, CDR1 SGHNT and CDR2 YENEEA. The CDR3 sequence is CASSLGSPEELFF. Written as DNA, the CDR3 is TGTGCCAGCTCCTTAGGGTCCCCCGAGGAGCTGTTTTTT.

The chain couples TRBV6-5 to TRBJ1-5, with D hard to call. CDR1 and CDR2 from the germline V gene are MNHEY and SVGAGI. Trimming left V 4 bases short and J 6 bases short, with 13 bases between. The CDR3 totals 14 residues. In nucleotides, the CDR3 is TGTGCCAGCAGTTTTTCAGGAGTAAGTCAGCCCCAGCATTTT. Encoded protein: CASSFSGVSQPQHF.

The chain joins TRBV10-3 to TRBJ2-1; D might be TRBD2 (6 bases). The CDR3 is 15 amino acids. Germline V gives CDR1 ENHRY, CDR2 SYGVKD. V dropped 4 bases and J dropped 6 bases, with 16 bases sitting between them. The CDR3 protein is CAISGGTFGVNEQFF. DNA of the CDR3: TGTGCCATCAGTGGCGGGACTTTCGGGGTCAATGAGCAGTTCTTC.

This clone was seen only once. This chain uses TRBV28 with TRBJ1-1; a weak D match, TRBD1 (5 bases). CDR1 and CDR2 (germline): MDHEN, SYDVKM. Trimming removed 8 bases at V and 1 base at J, with 8 bases between. This CDR3 has 12 residues. Written as DNA, the CDR3 is TGTGCCAGCTTGGGGGAGAACACTGAAGCTTTCTTT. Residues: CASLGENTEAFF.

This chain uses TRBV9 with TRBJ1-4, with TRBD1 matching over 7 bases. Germline values: CDR1 SGDLS, CDR2 YYNGEE. The CDR3 has 13 residues. With 1 base clipped from V and 12 bases from J, the junction kept 6 bases outside the gene matches. The CDR3 sequence: CASSVLDRDQLFF. The CDR3 region has the DNA TGTGCCAGCAGCGTACTTGACAGGGATCAACTGTTTTTT.